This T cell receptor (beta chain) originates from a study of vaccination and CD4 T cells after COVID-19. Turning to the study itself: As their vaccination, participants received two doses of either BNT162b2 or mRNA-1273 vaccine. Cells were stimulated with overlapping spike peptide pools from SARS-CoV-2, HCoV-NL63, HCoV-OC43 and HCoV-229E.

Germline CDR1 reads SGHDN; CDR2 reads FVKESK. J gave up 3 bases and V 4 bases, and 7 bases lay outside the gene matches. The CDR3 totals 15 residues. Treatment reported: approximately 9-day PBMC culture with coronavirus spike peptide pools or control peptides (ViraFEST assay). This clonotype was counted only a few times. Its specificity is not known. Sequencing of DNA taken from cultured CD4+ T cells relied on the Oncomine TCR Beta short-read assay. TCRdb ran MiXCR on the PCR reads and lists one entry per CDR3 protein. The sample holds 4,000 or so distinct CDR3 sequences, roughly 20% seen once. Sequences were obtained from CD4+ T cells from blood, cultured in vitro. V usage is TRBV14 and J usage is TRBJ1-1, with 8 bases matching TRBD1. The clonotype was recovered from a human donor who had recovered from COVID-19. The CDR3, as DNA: TGTGCCAGCAGCCCGAGGACAGGGTGGGACACTGAAGCTTTCTTT. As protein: CASSPRTGWDTEAFF.